This T cell receptor beta chain was sequenced for a study of post-analysis software for immune sequencing data. Study-wide points: For normalized Chao1 diversity, multiple sclerosis patients scored significantly lower than controls did. In patients, TRBV5-6, TRBV5-1 and TRBV20-1 belonged to four or five TRBV segments found more frequently than in controls.

For this clonotype: Its antigen is as yet unknown.

The germline V gene has CDR1 ENHRY and CDR2 SYGVKD. Trimming at V came to 0 bases and at J to 8 bases, leaving 13 bases not matched to a gene. The CDR3 extends over 20 amino acids. Researchers reported that TCR beta cDNA libraries carried unique molecular identifiers. TCRdb independently ran MiXCR on the PCR reads; one entry per CDR3 protein. The sample has around 440,000 distinct CDR3 sequences; less than 45% are singletons. The rearrangement joins TRBV10-3 to TRBJ2-1, with 16 bases fitting TRBD2. Sequencing used blood. The TCR originated in a girl aged 5 to 17 with multiple sclerosis. This CDR3 is CAISESVGTSGRARGYEQFF. In DNA, the CDR3 is TGTGCCATCAGTGAGTCGGTCGGGACTAGCGGGAGGGCCAGAGGTTATGAGCAGTTCTTC.